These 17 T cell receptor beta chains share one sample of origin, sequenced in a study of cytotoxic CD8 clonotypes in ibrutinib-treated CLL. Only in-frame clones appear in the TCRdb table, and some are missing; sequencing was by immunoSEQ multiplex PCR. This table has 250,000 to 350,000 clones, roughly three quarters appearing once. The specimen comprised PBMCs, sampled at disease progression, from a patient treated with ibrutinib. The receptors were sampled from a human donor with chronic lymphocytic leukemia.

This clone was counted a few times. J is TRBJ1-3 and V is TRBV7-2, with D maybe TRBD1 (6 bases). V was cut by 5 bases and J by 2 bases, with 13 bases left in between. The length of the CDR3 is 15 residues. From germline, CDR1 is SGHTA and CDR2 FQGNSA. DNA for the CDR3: TGTGCCAGCAGCCCGCAGGGGCTCGCTGGAAACACCATATATTTT. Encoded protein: CASSPQGLAGNTIYF.

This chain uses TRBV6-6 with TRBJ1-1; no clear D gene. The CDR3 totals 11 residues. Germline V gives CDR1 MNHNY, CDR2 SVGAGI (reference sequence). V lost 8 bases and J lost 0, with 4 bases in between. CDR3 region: CASFMNTEAFF. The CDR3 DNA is TGTGCCAGCTTCATGAACACTGAAGCTTTCTTT.

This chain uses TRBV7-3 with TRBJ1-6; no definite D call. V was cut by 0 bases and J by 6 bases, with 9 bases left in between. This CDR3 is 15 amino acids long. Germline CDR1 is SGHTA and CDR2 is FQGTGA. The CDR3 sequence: CASSLTRGPNSPLHF. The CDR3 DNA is TGTGCCAGCAGCTTAACTCGCGGTCCTAATTCACCCCTCCACTTT.

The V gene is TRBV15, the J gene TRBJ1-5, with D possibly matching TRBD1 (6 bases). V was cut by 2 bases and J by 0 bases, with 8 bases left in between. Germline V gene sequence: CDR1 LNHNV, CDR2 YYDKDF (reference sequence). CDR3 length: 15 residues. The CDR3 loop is CATSRQGYSNQPQHF. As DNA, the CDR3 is TGTGCCACCAGCAGACAGGGGTATAGCAATCAGCCCCAGCATTTT.

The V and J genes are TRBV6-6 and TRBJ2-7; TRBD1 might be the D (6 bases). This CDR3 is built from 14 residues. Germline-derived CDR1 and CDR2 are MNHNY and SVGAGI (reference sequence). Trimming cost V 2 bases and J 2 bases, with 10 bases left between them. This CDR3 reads CASSYRTETYEQYF. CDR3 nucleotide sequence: TGTGCCAGCAGTTACCGGACAGAGACCTACGAGCAGTACTTC.

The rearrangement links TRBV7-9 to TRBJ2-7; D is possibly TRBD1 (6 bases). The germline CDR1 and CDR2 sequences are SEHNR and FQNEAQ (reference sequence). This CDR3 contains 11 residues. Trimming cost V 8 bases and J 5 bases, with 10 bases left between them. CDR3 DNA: TGTGCCAGCGCCAGGGGCAACGAGCAGTACTTC. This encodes CASARGNEQYF.

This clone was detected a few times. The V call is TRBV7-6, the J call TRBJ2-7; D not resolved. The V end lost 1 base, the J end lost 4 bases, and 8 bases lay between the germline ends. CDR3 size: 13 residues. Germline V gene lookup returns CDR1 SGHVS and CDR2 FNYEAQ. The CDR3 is CASSLGRVYEQYF. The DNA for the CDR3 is TGTGCCAGCAGCTTAGGCAGAGTGTACGAGCAGTACTTC.

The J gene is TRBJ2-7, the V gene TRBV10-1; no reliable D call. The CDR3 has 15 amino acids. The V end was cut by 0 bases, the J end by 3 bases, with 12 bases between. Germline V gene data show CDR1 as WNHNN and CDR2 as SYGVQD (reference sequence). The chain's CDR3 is CASSESTRGGYEQYF. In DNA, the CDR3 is TGCGCCAGCAGTGAGTCGACTCGAGGCGGCTACGAGCAGTACTTC.

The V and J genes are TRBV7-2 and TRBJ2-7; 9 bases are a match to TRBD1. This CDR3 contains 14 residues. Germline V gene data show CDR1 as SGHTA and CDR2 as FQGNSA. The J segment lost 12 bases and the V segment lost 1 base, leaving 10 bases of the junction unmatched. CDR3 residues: CASSLGTGTGFWYF. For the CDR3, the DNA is TGTGCCAGCAGCTTAGGTACCGGGACAGGGTTTTGGTACTTC.

This CDR3 is CASSLPLTGGDGYTF. The CDR3 DNA reads as TGTGCCAGCAGCCTCCCTCTCACAGGGGGTGATGGCTACACCTTC. V usage is TRBV7-9 and J usage is TRBJ1-2; 8 bases are a match to TRBD1. Germline CDR1 reads SEHNR; CDR2 reads FQNEAQ (reference sequence). The CDR3 totals 15 residues. The V gene end was trimmed by 5 bases and the J gene end by 6 bases; junction bases not matched to a gene: 11. Using reference TRBV7-9 and TRBJ1-2 for the parts outside the CDR3, the full variable domain is DTGVSQNPRHKITKRGQNVTFRCDPISEHNRLYWYRQTLGQGPEFLTYFQNEAQLEKSRLLSDRFSAERPKGSFSTLEIQRTEQGDSAMYLCASSLPLTGGDGYTFGSGTRLTVV.

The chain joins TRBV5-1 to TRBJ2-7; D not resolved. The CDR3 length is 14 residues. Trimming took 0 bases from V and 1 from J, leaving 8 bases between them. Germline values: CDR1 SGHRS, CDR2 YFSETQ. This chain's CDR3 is CASSLALLSYEQYF. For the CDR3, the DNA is TGCGCCAGCAGCTTGGCTCTCCTGTCCTACGAGCAGTACTTC.

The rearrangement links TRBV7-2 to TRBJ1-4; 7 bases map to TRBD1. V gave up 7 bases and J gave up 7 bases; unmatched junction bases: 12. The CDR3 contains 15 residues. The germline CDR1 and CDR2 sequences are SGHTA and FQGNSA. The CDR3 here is CASTPQGSFREKLFF. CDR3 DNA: TGTGCCAGCACCCCACAGGGGAGTTTCCGTGAAAAACTGTTTTTT.

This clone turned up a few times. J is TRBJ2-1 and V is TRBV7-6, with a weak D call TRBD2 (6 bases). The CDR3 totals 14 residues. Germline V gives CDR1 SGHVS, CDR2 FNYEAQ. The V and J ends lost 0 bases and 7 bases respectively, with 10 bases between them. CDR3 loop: CASSLAGGRNEQFF. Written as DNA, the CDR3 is TGTGCCAGCAGCTTAGCGGGGGGACGAAATGAGCAGTTCTTC.

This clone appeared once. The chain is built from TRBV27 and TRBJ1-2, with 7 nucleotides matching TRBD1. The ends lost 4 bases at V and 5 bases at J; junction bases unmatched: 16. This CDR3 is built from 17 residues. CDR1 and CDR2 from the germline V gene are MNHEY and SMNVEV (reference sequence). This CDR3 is CASSSQGSGGILYGYTF. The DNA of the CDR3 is TGTGCCAGCAGTTCACAGGGGTCTGGCGGGATATTATATGGCTACACCTTC.

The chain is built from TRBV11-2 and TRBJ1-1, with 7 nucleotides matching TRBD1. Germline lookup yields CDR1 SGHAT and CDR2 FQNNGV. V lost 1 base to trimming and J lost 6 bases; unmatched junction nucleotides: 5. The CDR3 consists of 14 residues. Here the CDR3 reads CASSLGNRGAEAFF. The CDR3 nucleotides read TGTGCCAGCAGCTTAGGTAACAGGGGCGCTGAAGCTTTCTTT.

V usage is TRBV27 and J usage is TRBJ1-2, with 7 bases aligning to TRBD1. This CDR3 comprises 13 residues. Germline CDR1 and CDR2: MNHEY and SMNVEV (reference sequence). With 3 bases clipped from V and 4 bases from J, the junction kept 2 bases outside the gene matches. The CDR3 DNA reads TGTGCCAGCAGTTTTGCAGGGGGCTATGGCTACACCTTC. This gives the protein CASSFAGGYGYTF.

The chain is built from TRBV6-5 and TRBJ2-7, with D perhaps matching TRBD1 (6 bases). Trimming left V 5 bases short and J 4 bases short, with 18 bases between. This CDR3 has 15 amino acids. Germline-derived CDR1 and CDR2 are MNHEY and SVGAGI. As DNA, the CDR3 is TGTGCCAGCAGTAGACAGGAAGATCGGGTATACGAGCAGTACTTC. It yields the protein CASSRQEDRVYEQYF.